The next 15 T cell receptor beta chains were all read from a single sample in a study of shared clonotypes between healthy human individuals. Produced via immunoSEQ multiplex PCR; TCRdb's table is partial and in-frame only. Among roughly 1.4 million clones listed, 98% were seen once. Sequenced input: naive CD4+ T cells sorted from blood. Subset here: CD45RA+ positively selected. The receptors derive from a man younger than 45 in good health.

The gene calls are TRBV6-5 and TRBJ1-2, with unresolved D. The V end was cut by 9 bases, the J end by 5 bases, with 13 bases between. CDR3 size: 12 residues. Germline CDR1 and CDR2: MNHEY and SVGAGI. CDR3 amino acids: CASFANPYGYTF. CDR3 DNA: TGTGCCAGTTTCGCCAACCCTTATGGCTACACCTTC.

V usage is TRBV30 and J usage is TRBJ1-4; 8 bases align to TRBD1. This CDR3 contains 14 residues. Germline assignment: CDR1 GTSNPN and CDR2 SVGIG (reference sequence). V lost 3 bases, J lost 5 bases, and 5 bases stayed unmatched. The CDR3 bases are TGTGCCTGGAGCCCGACAGGGGTGAATGAAAAACTGTTTTTT. Amino acid sequence: CAWSPTGVNEKLFF.

This clone was seen only once. The chain has TRBV9 and TRBJ2-7; D not certain. This CDR3 has 14 amino acids. CDR1 and CDR2 (germline): SGDLS, YYNGEE. Trimming took 0 bases from V and 5 from J, leaving 12 bases between them. As DNA, the CDR3 is TGTGCCAGCAGCGTAGCCCCGGCCAGCCACGAGCAGTACTTC. The encoded protein is CASSVAPASHEQYF.

This chain joins TRBV7-3 and TRBJ2-1; no clear D gene. The CDR3 covers 14 residues. The germline V gene encodes CDR1 SGHTA and CDR2 FQGTGA. V was clipped by 5 bases and J by 0 bases, with 8 bases between them. As DNA, the CDR3 is TGTGCCAGCAGCCTGGGCAGCTCCTACAATGAGCAGTTCTTC. It yields the protein CASSLGSSYNEQFF.

The rearrangement joins TRBV4-1 to TRBJ1-2, with 7 bases that match TRBD1. The CDR3 runs 16 residues. V lost 0 bases, J lost 0 bases, and 4 bases stayed unmatched. Germline V gives CDR1 MGHRA, CDR2 YSYEKL. The CDR3 region is CASSQEGQGANYGYTF. CDR3 bases: TGCGCCAGCAGCCAAGAAGGGCAGGGGGCTAACTATGGCTACACCTTC.

The chain joins TRBV9 to TRBJ1-5, with D unclear. Germline CDR1 and CDR2: SGDLS and YYNGEE. This CDR3 is built from 13 residues. Trimming left V 0 bases short and J 9 bases short, with 10 bases between. The CDR3 DNA is TGTGCCAGCAGCGTAGGTGGGTTTGGGCCCCAGCATTTT. Translation: CASSVGGFGPQHF. Using reference TRBV9 and TRBJ1-5 for the parts outside the CDR3, the full variable domain is DSGVTQTPKHLITATGQRVTLRCSPRSGDLSVYWYQQSLDQGLQFLIQYYNGEERAKGNILERFSAQQFPDLHSELNLSSLELGDSALYFCASSVGGFGPQHFGDGTRLSIL.

This clone appeared once. J is TRBJ2-5 and V is TRBV4-3, with 12 nucleotides matching TRBD2. The CDR3 extends over 16 amino acids. In germline, CDR1 is LGHNA, CDR2 YSLEER. V lost 1 base to trimming and J lost 3 bases; unmatched junction nucleotides: 3. CDR3 protein: CASSQGLAGVEETQYF. CDR3 DNA: TGCGCCAGCAGCCAAGGACTAGCGGGAGTTGAAGAGACCCAGTACTTC.

The chain uses TRBV13 and TRBJ1-5; tentative D call: TRBD1 (5 bases). The CDR3 spans 15 residues. The germline gives CDR1 PRHDT, CDR2 FYEKMQ (reference sequence). Trimming took off 5 bases at V and 4 bases at J, with 15 bases between the two ends. The DNA for the CDR3 is TGTGCCAGCAGCGCCCGGGGACGGTCAAATCAGCCCCAGCATTTT. This gives the protein CASSARGRSNQPQHF.

A single count supports this clone. This chain links TRBV29-1 with TRBJ2-1; 9 bases match TRBD1. CDR1 is SQVTM and CDR2 is ANQGSEA in the germline V gene. J lost 6 bases, V lost 3 bases, and 18 bases had no gene match. The CDR3 covers 18 residues. The CDR3 region is CSVEGNFVLDRGRNEQFF. The CDR3 DNA sequence: TGCAGCGTTGAGGGGAATTTCGTTCTGGACAGGGGCCGCAATGAGCAGTTCTTC.

As regards this clone: Other DNA sequences in the same sample also yield this CDR3. The chain is built from TRBV25-1 and TRBJ2-3; D ambiguous. CDR1 MGHDK and CDR2 SYGVNS come from the germline V gene. The CDR3 loop spans 15 amino acids. Trimming cost V 3 bases and J 6 bases, with 16 bases left between them. CDR3 DNA: TGTGCCAGCAGTGATCCCGGGTCGTCGACGGATACGCAGTATTTT. Translating gives CASSDPGSSTDTQYF.

The J gene is TRBJ2-7, the V gene TRBV28, with a weak D call TRBD2 (6 bases). V shed 3 bases and J shed 6 bases, with 9 bases lying between them. Germline V gene sequence: CDR1 MDHEN, CDR2 SYDVKM. CDR3 length equals 12 residues. CDR3 sequence (DNA): TGTGCCAGCAGTTTTCTCGGGGGCGAGCAGTACTTC. Protein: CASSFLGGEQYF.

The chain carries TRBV9 and TRBJ2-5; D gene unclear. There are 14 residues in the CDR3. The V gene's germline CDR1 is SGDLS and CDR2 YYNGEE. V was pared by 0 bases and J by 5 bases, with 11 bases between. The CDR3 DNA sequence: TGTGCCAGCAGCGTAGCAGGTACAGCGGAGACCCAGTACTTC. This gives the protein CASSVAGTAETQYF.

The rearrangement joins TRBV18 to TRBJ2-3; D may be TRBD2 (6 bases). From germline, CDR1 is KGHSH and CDR2 LQKENI. The V and J ends lost 2 bases and 2 bases respectively, with 11 bases between them. The CDR3 runs to 15 residues. The CDR3 protein is CASSPLAAITDTQYF. CDR3 nucleotides: TGTGCCAGCTCACCATTAGCGGCTATCACAGATACGCAGTATTTT.

The gene calls are TRBV2 and TRBJ2-3; the match to TRBD2 covers 9 bases. The germline gives CDR1 SNHLY, CDR2 FYNNEI. The V and J ends lost 4 bases and 7 bases, in that order; junction bases with no gene match: 6. This CDR3 has 14 amino acids. The CDR3 loop is CASSVAGEGYTQYF. CDR3 DNA: TGTGCCAGCAGTGTAGCGGGAGAGGGGTATACGCAGTATTTT.

The chain joins TRBV5-4 to TRBJ2-1, with a weak D call TRBD2 (7 bases). Trimming took 3 bases from V and 2 from J, leaving 21 bases between them. This CDR3 has 18 amino acids. Per germline, CDR1 SGHNT and CDR2 YYREEE (reference sequence). The CDR3 DNA sequence: TGTGCCAGCAGCTCGGGGGGACGGCCGGGGGACACCTACAATGAGCAGTTCTTC. This encodes CASSSGGRPGDTYNEQFF.